The sequence of this TCR beta chain was determined in a study of blood T cells in healthy people across ages. Study-level points and caveats: The study found TCR beta diversity correlated strongly with naive T cell percentage.

This CDR3 contains 15 residues. V dropped 0 bases and J dropped 9; count of bases not matched to a gene: 7. Germline loops: CDR1 SGHRS, CDR2 YFSETQ. This clonotype was seen a few times. Its specificity is unknown. With a J-beta primer mix and a sample-barcoded 5' primer, a second PCR ran roughly 6 to 11 cycles. TCRdb reanalysed the 5' RACE reads using MiXCR and keeps one entry per CDR3 protein. This table has roughly 1.7 million distinct CDR3 sequences, about 35% appearing once. Sequenced input: blood. The sequence was obtained from a young woman in good health. The J gene is TRBJ2-1, the V gene TRBV5-1; TRBD2 matches 9 bases. The CDR3 region has the DNA TGCGCCAGCAGCTTGGTGTCTAGCGGGGTTATTGAGCAGTTCTTC. It specifies CASSLVSSGVIEQFF.